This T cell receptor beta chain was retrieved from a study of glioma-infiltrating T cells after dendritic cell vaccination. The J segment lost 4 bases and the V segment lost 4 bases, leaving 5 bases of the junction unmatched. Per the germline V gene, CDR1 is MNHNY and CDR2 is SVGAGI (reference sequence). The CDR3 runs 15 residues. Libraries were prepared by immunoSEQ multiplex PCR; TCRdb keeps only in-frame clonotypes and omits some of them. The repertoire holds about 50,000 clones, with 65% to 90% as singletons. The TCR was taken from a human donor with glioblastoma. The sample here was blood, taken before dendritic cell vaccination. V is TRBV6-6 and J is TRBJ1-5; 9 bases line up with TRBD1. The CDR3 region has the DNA TGTGCCAGCAGTTCTCCGGGACAGGGTAATCAGCCCCAGCATTTT. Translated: CASSSPGQGNQPQHF.